This TCR beta chain was sequenced for a study of identical twins. Study-wide results and limits: For out-of-frame alpha sequences shared by twins, low generation probability was in excess.

Unique molecular identifiers were present on the cDNA, which also gained a universal primer site by template switching. TCRdb analysed the 5' RACE reads with MiXCR anew, one entry per CDR3 protein. The repertoire holds 1.5 million or so distinct CDR3 sequences, with more than 30% as singletons. The CDR3 sequence is 15 residues long. Germline CDR1 SGHRS, CDR2 YFSETQ. This clonotype was observed a handful of times. Antigen unknown. The junction shows a germline mismatch at one end, possibly a read error. Sequenced material: cord blood. This chain joins TRBV5-1 and TRBJ2-1; 12 positions agree with TRBD1. The receptor was isolated from a newborn girl in good health. This CDR3 reads CASSLGDRGRNEQFF. The CDR3 DNA reads TGTGCCAGCAGTTTAGGGGACAGGGGGCGCAATGAGCAGTTCTTC.